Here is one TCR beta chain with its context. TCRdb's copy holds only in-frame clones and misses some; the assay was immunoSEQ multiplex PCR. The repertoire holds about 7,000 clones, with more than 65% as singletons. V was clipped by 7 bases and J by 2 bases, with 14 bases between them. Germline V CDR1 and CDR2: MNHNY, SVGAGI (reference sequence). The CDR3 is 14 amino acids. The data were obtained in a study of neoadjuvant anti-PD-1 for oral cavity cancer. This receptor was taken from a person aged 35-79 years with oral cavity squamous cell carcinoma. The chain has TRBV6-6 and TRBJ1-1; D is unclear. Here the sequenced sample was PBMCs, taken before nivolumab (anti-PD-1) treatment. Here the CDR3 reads CASTLGGVNTEAFF. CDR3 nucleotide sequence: TGTGCCAGCACCCTCGGCGGGGTCAACACTGAAGCTTTCTTT.